This record concerns one T cell receptor (beta chain) sequence. The antigen is unknown. The entry originates in a study of cytomegalovirus exposure and HLA in healthy donors. Findings and limits, study-wide: Overall, around 150 TCR beta chains were annotated as cytomegalovirus-associated. A few CMV-associated chains were confirmed in vitro to be specific for CMV antigens. One later analysis, an examination of the 100 to 150 validation repertoires, found that first-cohort TCR clusters tended to co-occur in them.

The CDR3 is made up of 15 amino acids. The junction had 5 bases not matched to a gene; V was cut back by 0 bases and J by 4 bases. Germline CDR1 SGHAT, CDR2 FQNNGV. The donors were in the roughly 120-subject validation cohort; that cohort was separate from the approximately 700-subject first cohort. TCRdb's table, derived via immunoSEQ multiplex PCR, lists solely in-frame clones and lacks some. The data hold 150,000 to 200,000 clones, with around 82% observed a single time. The sample consisted of PBMCs. This sequence was found in a woman aged 18 to 35 in good health and CMV-seropositive. The chain has TRBV11-2 and TRBJ2-7; TRBD1 matches at 8 bases. CDR3 protein: CASSLEAGGVYEQYF. In DNA form, the CDR3 reads TGTGCCAGCAGCTTAGAAGCAGGGGGCGTTTACGAGCAGTACTTC.